A single sample is the source of the 18 T cell receptor beta chains below, sequenced in a study of human T cells and chemical hapten exposure. TCRdb re-called the RACE reads with MiXCR, one entry per CDR3 protein. The sample gives tens of thousands of distinct CDR3 sequences, around 10% of which show up once; roughly 2% is in the top ten. The time point was: pre-sensitization, week 0. The treatment is: therapeutic diphenylcyclopropenone sensitization with weekly scalp DPC. It was from unfractionated whole blood that total RNA was extracted. This material consisted of whole blood, taken in connection with sensitization to the hapten diphenylcyclopropenone (DPC). The source is a woman in her forties with alopecia areata. Some clones in this sample may be carry-over from other donors' samples.

The table lists this clonotype with a few counts. This chain connects TRBV28 to TRBJ1-1; 7 bases are shared with TRBD1. The CDR3 is 14 amino acids. Germline values: CDR1 MDHEN, CDR2 SYDVKM. CDR3 DNA sequence: TGTGAGCTGCCTGAGGGGGCCCGAGGCACTGAAGCTTTCTTT. Protein: CELPEGARGTEAFF.

This chain links TRBV2 with TRBJ2-2; TRBD2 agrees at 8 bases. Germline CDR1 is SNHLY and CDR2 is FYNNEI. This CDR3 region has 13 residues. V shed 7 bases, J shed 3 bases, and the junction held 1 base outside the gene matches. Written as DNA, the CDR3 is TGTGCCAGCAAACTAGCGGACACCGGGGAGCTGTTTTTT. It specifies CASKLADTGELFF.

The chain combines TRBV28 with TRBJ2-7, with 10 positions matching TRBD2. V trimming: 8 bases; J trimming: 0 bases; junction bases outside the gene matches: 7. This CDR3 comprises 15 residues. The germline gives CDR1 MDHEN, CDR2 SYDVKM. The CDR3 reads CASYAGTSASYEQYF. The DNA for the CDR3 is TGTGCCAGCTACGCCGGGACTAGCGCCTCCTACGAGCAGTACTTC.

This chain links TRBV25-1 with TRBJ2-1; D is perhaps TRBD1 (5 bases). Looked up from germline, CDR1 is MGHDK and CDR2 is SYGVNS. Trimming took off 5 bases at V and 4 bases at J, with 6 bases between the two ends. This CDR3 has 12 residues. The CDR3 loop reads CASSRGYNEQFF. As DNA, the CDR3 is TGTGCCAGCAGTAGGGGATACAATGAGCAGTTCTTC. The full variable domain, its missing parts supplied by reference TRBV25-1 and TRBJ2-1, is EADIYQTPRYLVIGTGKKITLECSQTMGHDKMYWYQQDPGMELHLIHYSYGVNSTEKGDLSSESTVSRIRTEHFPLTLESARPSHTSQYLCASSRGYNEQFFGPGTRLTVL.

The gene calls are TRBV20-1 and TRBJ2-3; maybe TRBD2 (6 bases). Germline V gene lookup returns CDR1 DFQATT and CDR2 SNEGSKA (reference sequence). The ends were cut back, 6 bases at V and 3 bases at J, with 10 bases in the middle. This CDR3 has 12 amino acids. CDR3 nucleotide sequence: TGCAGTGCCCCGGAGGGAACAGATACGCAGTATTTT. Translating gives CSAPEGTDTQYF.

This clonotype was recorded at least ten times. The chain is built from TRBV18 and TRBJ2-3; D remains ambiguous. The CDR3 is 13 residues long. V was pared by 1 base and J by 5 bases, with 7 bases between. Per germline, CDR1 KGHSH and CDR2 LQKENI. CDR3 DNA: TGTGCCAGCTCACCACAGGCTCAAGATACGCAGTATTTT. It specifies CASSPQAQDTQYF.

In this sample, this clonotype turned up many times. At one boundary the junction diverges from the germline segment, which might be a read error. The chain uses TRBV6-1 and TRBJ2-1; TRBD1 aligns across 7 bases. CDR1 and CDR2 from the germline V gene are MNHNS and SASEGT. The CDR3 consists of 15 residues. The CDR3 DNA follows: TGTGCCAGCAGGGAAGGACAGGAGTTCTACAATGAGCAGTTCTTC. Protein product: CASREGQEFYNEQFF.

This clonotype was seen many times. V usage is TRBV5-5 and J usage is TRBJ2-1; 9 nucleotides line up with TRBD1. The CDR3 runs to 12 residues. V was clipped by 4 bases and J by 10 bases; unmatched bases: 3. The germline gives CDR1 SGHKS, CDR2 YYEKEE (reference sequence). The CDR3 coding sequence is TGTGCCAGCAGCCCTACAGGGGGCGAGCAGTTCTTC. Its translation is CASSPTGGEQFF.

The V and J genes are TRBV11-3 and TRBJ2-7; either TRBD1 or TRBD2 may fit D (6 bases each). V lost 5 bases to trimming and J lost 0 bases, with 17 bases between them. Germline lookup yields CDR1 SGHNT and CDR2 YENEEA. The length of the CDR3 is 16 residues. The CDR3 DNA reads TGTGCCAGCAGCCCAGGAGTCGGGGGCTTCTCCTACGAGCAGTACTTC. This sequence encodes CASSPGVGGFSYEQYF. The full variable domain, in which reference TRBV11-3 and TRBJ2-7 provide the parts outside the CDR3, is EAGVVQSPRYKIIEKKQPVAFWCNPISGHNTLYWYLQNLGQGPELLIRYENEEAVDDSQLPKDRFSAERLKGVDSTLKIQPAELGDSAVYLCASSPGVGGFSYEQYFGPGTRLTVT.

This clonotype was observed at least ten times. The chain combines TRBV6-6 with TRBJ2-7; no clear D. V lost 2 bases to trimming and J lost 1 base, with 12 bases between them. Germline CDR1 and CDR2: MNHNY and SVGAGI (reference sequence). The CDR3 has 15 amino acids. The CDR3 here is CASSYAQIQSYEQYF. CDR3 nucleotides: TGTGCCAGCAGTTACGCACAGATACAGTCCTACGAGCAGTACTTC.

In its sample, this clonotype was seen many times. V and J are TRBV4-2 and TRBJ2-3; the D gene is possibly TRBD2 (7 bases). V was cut by 1 base and J by 2 bases, with 13 bases left in between. The CDR3 has 16 amino acids. Germline CDR1 is LGHNA and CDR2 is YNFKEQ. The CDR3 nucleotides read TGTGCCAGCAGCCAAGCCGTGGGGGGGCCCACAGATACGCAGTATTTT. Its protein is CASSQAVGGPTDTQYF.

This clonotype was picked up many times. The rearrangement joins TRBV9 to TRBJ1-2; a possible D gene is TRBD1 (6 bases). The V end lost 2 bases, the J end lost 2 bases, and 19 bases lay between the germline ends. Germline loops: CDR1 SGDLS, CDR2 YYNGEE. The CDR3 is 17 amino acids. As DNA, the CDR3 is TGTGCCAGCAGCGTCAGCCTTTACGCGGACAGAAACTATGGCTACACCTTC. This gives the protein CASSVSLYADRNYGYTF.

This clonotype ranks as medium-sized (0.01 to 0.1%). CDR3 region: CASSSRGLTDTQYF. The CDR3 nucleotides are TGTGCCAGCAGCTCGCGGGGTCTCACAGATACGCAGTATTTT. The V call is TRBV6-2 or TRBV6-3, the J call TRBJ2-3; possibly TRBD2 for D (6 bases). V was clipped by 6 bases and J by 2 bases, with 12 bases between them. Germline V CDR1 and CDR2: MNHEY, SVGEGT. The CDR3 is 14 residues long.

This clonotype was counted between two and nine times. The genes are TRBV19 and TRBJ2-7, with TRBD1 matching 9 bases. V lost 10 bases and J lost 5; bases outside the gene matches: 9. Germline CDR1 is LNHDA and CDR2 is SQIVND (reference sequence). The CDR3 has 13 residues. CDR3 nucleotides: TGTGCCACGGCAGACAGGGGGTCCGACGAGCAGTACTTC. Amino acid sequence: CATADRGSDEQYF. Full variable domain (missing parts from reference TRBV19 and TRBJ2-7): DGGITQSPKYLFRKEGQNVTLSCEQNLNHDAMYWYRQDPGQGLRLIYYSQIVNDFQKGDIAEGYSVSREKKESFPLTVTSAQKNPTAFYLCATADRGSDEQYFGPGTRLTVT.

The table lists this clonotype with a few counts. The chain couples TRBV6-1 to TRBJ1-1, with unresolved D. The CDR3 contains 13 residues. Per the germline V gene, CDR1 is MNHNS and CDR2 is SASEGT. Trimming shortened V by 6 bases and J by 1 base, and 9 bases separated the two germline ends. CDR3 DNA: TGTGCCAGCAGGGACCAGAAGAACACTGAAGCTTTCTTT. Protein: CASRDQKNTEAFF.

The chain employs TRBV7-8 and TRBJ1-6; D possibly corresponds to TRBD1 (5 bases). V was shortened by 6 bases and J by 6 bases, with 12 bases between the two germline ends. Germline-derived CDR1 and CDR2 are SGHVS and FQNEAQ. This CDR3 spans 14 amino acids. In DNA, the CDR3 is TGTGCCAGCAGTCACTCGGGGGGTAATTCACCCCTCCACTTT. Translation gives CASSHSGGNSPLHF.

The chain links TRBV19 to TRBJ1-2; no clear D gene. Germline V gives CDR1 LNHDA, CDR2 SQIVND (reference sequence). CDR3 size: 12 residues. Trimming pared 8 bases from V and 0 bases from J, leaving 7 bases between. CDR3 protein: CASGVANYGYTF. The CDR3 DNA sequence: TGTGCCAGTGGAGTCGCTAACTATGGCTACACCTTC.

This clonotype appeared a few times. The DNA is left out, because the CDR3 cannot be placed on it with certainty; the CDR3 is given as TCRdb lists it. The J gene is TRBJ1-4, the V gene TRBV7-2; the table assigns TRBD1, which was not confirmed against the DNA. Per the germline V gene, CDR1 is SGHTA and CDR2 is FQGNSA. Counting both end residues, the CDR3 totals 13 amino acids. The CDR3 loop reads CASQLGARKNCFF.